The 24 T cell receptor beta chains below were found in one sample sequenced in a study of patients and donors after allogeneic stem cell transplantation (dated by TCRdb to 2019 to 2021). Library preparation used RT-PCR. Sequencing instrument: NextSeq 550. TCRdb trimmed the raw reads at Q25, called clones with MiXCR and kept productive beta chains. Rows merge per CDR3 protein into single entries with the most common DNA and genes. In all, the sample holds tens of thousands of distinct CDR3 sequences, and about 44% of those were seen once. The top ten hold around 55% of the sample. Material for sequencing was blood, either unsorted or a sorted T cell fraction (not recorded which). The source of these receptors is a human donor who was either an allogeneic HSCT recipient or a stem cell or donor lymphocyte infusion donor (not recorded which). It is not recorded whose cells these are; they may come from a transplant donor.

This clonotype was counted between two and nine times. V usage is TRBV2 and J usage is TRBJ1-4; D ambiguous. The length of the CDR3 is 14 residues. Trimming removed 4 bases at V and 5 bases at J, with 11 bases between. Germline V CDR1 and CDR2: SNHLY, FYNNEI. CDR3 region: CASSGSTWNEKLFF. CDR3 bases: TGTGCCAGCAGTGGATCCACCTGGAATGAAAAACTGTTTTTT.

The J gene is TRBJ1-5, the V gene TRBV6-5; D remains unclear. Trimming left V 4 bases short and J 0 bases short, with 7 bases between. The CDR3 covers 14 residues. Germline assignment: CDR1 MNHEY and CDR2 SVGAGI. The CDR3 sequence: CASSLSVSNQPQHF. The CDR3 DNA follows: TGTGCCAGCAGTTTGTCAGTTAGCAATCAGCCCCAGCATTTT.

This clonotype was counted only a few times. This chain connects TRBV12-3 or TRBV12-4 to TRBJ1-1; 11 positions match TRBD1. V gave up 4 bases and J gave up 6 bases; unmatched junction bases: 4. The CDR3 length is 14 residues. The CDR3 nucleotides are TGTGCCAGCAGTTCACTGGGACAGGGGGCTGAAGCTTTCTTT. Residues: CASSSLGQGAEAFF.

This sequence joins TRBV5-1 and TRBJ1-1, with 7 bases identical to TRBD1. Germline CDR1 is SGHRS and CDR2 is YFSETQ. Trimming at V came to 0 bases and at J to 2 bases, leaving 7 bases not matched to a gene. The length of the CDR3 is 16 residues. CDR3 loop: CASSLEETGPNTEAFF. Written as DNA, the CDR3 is TGCGCCAGCAGCTTGGAAGAGACAGGGCCAAACACTGAAGCTTTCTTT. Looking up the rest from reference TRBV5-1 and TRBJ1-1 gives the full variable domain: KAGVTQTPRYLIKTRGQQVTLSCSPISGHRSVSWYQQTPGQGLQFLFEYFSETQRNKGNFPGRFSGRQFSNSRSEMNVSTLELGDSALYLCASSLEETGPNTEAFFGQGTRLTVV.

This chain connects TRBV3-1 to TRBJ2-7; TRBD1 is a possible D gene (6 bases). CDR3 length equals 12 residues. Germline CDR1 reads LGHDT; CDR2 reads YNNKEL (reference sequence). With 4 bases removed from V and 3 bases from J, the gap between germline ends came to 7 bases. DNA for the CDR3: TGTGCCAGCAGCCCACAGGGCTACGAGCAGTACTTC. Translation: CASSPQGYEQYF.

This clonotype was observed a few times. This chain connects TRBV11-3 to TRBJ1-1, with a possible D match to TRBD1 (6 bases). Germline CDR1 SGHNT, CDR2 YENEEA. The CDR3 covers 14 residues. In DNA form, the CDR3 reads TGTGGGGGGACACGGACTGGAGGTTTCACTGAAGCTTTCTTT. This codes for CGGTRTGGFTEAFF.

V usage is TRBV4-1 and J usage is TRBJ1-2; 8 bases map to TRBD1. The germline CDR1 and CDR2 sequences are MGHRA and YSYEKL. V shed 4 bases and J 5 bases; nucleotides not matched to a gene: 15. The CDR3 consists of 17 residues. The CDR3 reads CASSLTLRDRSLYGYTF. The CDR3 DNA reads TGCGCCAGCAGCCTTACACTCCGGGACAGGAGCCTATATGGCTACACCTTC.

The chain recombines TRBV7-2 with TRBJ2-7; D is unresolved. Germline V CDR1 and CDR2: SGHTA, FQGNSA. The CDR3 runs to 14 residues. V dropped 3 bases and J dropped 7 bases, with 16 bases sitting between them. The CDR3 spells CASSFMDANWEQYF. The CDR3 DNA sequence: TGTGCCAGCAGCTTTATGGACGCCAACTGGGAGCAGTACTTC.

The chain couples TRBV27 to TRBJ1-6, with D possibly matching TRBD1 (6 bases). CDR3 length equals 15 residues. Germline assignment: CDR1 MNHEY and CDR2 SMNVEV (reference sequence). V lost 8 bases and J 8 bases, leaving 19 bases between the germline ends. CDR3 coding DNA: TGTGCCAGCTGCGAGCCTGACAGGATATATTCACCCCTCCACTTT. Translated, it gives CASCEPDRIYSPLHF.

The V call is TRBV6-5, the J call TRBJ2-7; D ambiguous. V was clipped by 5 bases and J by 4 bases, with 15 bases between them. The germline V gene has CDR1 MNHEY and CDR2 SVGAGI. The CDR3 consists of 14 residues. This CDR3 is CASSPRRAPYEQYF. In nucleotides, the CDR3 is TGTGCCAGCAGTCCGCGTCGGGCGCCTTACGAGCAGTACTTC.

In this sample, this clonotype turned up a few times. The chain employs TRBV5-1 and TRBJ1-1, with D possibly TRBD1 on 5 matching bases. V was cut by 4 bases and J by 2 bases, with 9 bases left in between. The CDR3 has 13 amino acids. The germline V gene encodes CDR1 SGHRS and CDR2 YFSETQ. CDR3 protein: CASSGTANTEAFF. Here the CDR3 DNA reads TGCGCCAGCAGCGGGACGGCAAACACTGAAGCTTTCTTT.

The chain's CDR3 is CSVEPPSYNEQFF. In DNA, the CDR3 is TGCAGCGTTGAGCCGCCCTCCTACAATGAGCAGTTCTTC. This chain joins TRBV29-1 and TRBJ2-1; D is undetermined. CDR1 is SQVTM and CDR2 is ANQGSEA in the germline V gene. The CDR3 consists of 13 residues. Trimming took off 3 bases at V and 0 bases at J, with 6 bases between the two ends.

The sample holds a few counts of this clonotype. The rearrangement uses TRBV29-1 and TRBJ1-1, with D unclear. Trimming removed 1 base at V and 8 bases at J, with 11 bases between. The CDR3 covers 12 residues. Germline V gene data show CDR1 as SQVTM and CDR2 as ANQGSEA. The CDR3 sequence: CSVEGRVVEAFF. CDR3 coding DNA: TGCAGCGTTGAAGGGCGGGTCGTGGAAGCTTTCTTT. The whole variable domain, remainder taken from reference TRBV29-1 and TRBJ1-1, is SAVISQKPSRDICQRGTSLTIQCQVDSQVTMMFWYRQQPGQSLTLIATANQGSEATYESGFVIDKFPISRPNLTFSTLTVSNMSPEDSSIYLCSVEGRVVEAFFGQGTRLTVV.

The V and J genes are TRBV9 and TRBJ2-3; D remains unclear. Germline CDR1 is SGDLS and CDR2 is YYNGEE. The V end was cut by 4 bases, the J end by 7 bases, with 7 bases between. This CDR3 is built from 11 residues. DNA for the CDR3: TGTGCCAGCAGCTCTACAAATACGCAGTATTTT. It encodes CASSSTNTQYF.

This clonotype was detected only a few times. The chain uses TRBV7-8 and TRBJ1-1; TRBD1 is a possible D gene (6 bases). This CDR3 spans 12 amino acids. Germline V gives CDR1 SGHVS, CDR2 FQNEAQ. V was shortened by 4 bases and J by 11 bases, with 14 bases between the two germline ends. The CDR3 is CASSYGDNLAFF. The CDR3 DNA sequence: TGTGCCAGCAGCTACGGGGACAATCTGGCTTTCTTT.

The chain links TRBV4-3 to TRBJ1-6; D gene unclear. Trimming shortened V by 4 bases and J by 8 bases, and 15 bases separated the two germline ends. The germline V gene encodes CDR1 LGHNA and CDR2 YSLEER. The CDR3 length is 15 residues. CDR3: CASSPANLDYSPLHF. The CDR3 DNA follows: TGCGCCAGCAGCCCAGCAAATCTTGACTATTCACCCCTCCACTTT.

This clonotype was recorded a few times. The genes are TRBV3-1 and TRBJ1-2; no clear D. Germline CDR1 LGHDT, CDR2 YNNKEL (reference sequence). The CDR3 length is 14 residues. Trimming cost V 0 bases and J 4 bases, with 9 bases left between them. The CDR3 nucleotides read TGTGCCAGCAGCCAAGACCAAGGGATCTATGGCTACACCTTC. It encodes CASSQDQGIYGYTF.

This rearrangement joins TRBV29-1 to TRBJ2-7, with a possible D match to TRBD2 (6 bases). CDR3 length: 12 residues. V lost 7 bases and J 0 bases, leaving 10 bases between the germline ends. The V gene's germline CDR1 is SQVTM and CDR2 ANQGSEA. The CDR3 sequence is CSGLDTSYEQYF. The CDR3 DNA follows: TGCAGCGGACTAGACACCTCCTACGAGCAGTACTTC.

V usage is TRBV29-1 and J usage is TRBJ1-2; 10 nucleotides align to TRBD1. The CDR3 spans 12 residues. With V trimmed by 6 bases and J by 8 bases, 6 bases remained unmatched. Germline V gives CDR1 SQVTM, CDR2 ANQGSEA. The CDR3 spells CSVPTGGEGYTF. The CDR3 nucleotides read TGCAGCGTGCCGACAGGGGGCGAAGGCTACACCTTC. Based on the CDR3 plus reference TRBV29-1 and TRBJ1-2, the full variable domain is SAVISQKPSRDICQRGTSLTIQCQVDSQVTMMFWYRQQPGQSLTLIATANQGSEATYESGFVIDKFPISRPNLTFSTLTVSNMSPEDSSIYLCSVPTGGEGYTFGSGTRLTVV.

This CDR3 is CASSPWGQGNHYGYTF. CDR3 DNA sequence: TGTGCCAGCAGCCCATGGGGGCAGGGGAATCACTATGGCTACACCTTC. The V gene is TRBV7-8, the J gene TRBJ1-2; perhaps TRBD1 as D (6 bases). CDR3 length: 16 amino acids. V was cut by 5 bases and J by 3 bases, with 19 bases left in between. CDR1 is SGHVS and CDR2 is FQNEAQ in the germline V gene.

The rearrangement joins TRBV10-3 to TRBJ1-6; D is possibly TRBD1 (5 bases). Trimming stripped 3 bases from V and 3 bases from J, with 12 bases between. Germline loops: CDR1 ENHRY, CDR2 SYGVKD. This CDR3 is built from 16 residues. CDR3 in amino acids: CAISDGGGNYNSPLHF. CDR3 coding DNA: TGTGCCATCAGTGACGGGGGGGGAAACTATAATTCACCCCTCCACTTT.

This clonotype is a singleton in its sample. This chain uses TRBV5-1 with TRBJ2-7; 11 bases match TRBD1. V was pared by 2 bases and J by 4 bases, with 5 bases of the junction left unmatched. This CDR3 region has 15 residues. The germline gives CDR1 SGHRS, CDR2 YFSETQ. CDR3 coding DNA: TGCGCCAGCAGCTTAAAAGGGGACAGGGGGTACGAGCAGTACTTC. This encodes CASSLKGDRGYEQYF.

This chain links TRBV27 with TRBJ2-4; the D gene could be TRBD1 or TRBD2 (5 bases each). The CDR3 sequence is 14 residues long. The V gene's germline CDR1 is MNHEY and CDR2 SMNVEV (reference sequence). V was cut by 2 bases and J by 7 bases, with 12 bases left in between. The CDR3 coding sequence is TGTGCCAGCAGTTTAAGGGACGGACCTAACATTCAGTACTTC. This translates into CASSLRDGPNIQYF.

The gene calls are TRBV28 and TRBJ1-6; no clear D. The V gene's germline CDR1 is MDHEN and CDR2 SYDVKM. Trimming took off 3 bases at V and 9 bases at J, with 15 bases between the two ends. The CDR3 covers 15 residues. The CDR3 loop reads CASSFDARWGSPLHF. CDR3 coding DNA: TGTGCCAGCAGTTTCGACGCCAGGTGGGGTTCACCCCTCCACTTT. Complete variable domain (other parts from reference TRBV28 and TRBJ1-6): DVKVTQSSRYLVKRTGEKVFLECVQDMDHENMFWYRQDPGLGLRLIYFSYDVKMKEKGDIPEGYSVSREKKERFSLILESASTNQTSMYLCASSFDARWGSPLHFGNGTRLTVT.